This T cell receptor beta chain was observed in a study of neoadjuvant anti-PD-1 for oral cavity cancer. This clone was found once. The CDR3 length is 16 residues. CDR1 and CDR2 (germline): LGHNA, YSLEER. Trimming shortened V by 0 bases and J by 4 bases, and 15 bases separated the two germline ends. Six replicates per PBMC sample, mostly from roughly 450 ng of genomic DNA. Only in-frame clones appear in the TCRdb table, and some are missing; sequencing was by immunoSEQ multiplex PCR. This table holds approximately 6,900 clones, 75% found once. This sample comprised PBMCs, obtained before nivolumab (anti-PD-1) treatment. The chain combines TRBV4-3 with TRBJ1-2, with a possible D match to TRBD1 (6 bases). The TCR comes from a person aged 35-79 years with oral cavity squamous cell carcinoma. The CDR3 spells CASSQDRGGRSYGYTF. CDR3 in DNA: TGCGCCAGCAGCCAAGATAGGGGGGGGCGTAGCTATGGCTACACCTTC.